This T cell receptor beta chain was sequenced in a study of beta chain features in type 1 diabetes. In the study overall: The patients were much like the healthy donors in age, gender and cell yields.

This clone was seen a few times. Antigen: not known. The investigators reverse transcribed all of the isolated RNA, so they sequenced expressed TCRB transcripts. The data were produced by immunoSEQ multiplex PCR, yet TCRdb's version contains in-frame clones alone and is incomplete. The table lists some 660,000 clones, over 13% of them singletons, with just under 0.04% in the top ten. Findings and limits, study-wide: Moderately but significantly shorter TCRB CDR3s were found in Type 1 diabetes patients in all four CD4+ subsets. Within patients, naive, central memory and Treg TCRB repertoires seemed more similar than within healthy donors.

What was sequenced was naive CD4+ T cells from blood. This TCR was recovered from a man between 18 and 29 years old with type 1 diabetes.

The CDR3 here is CASSDQWRAAFF. The DNA for the CDR3 is TGTGCCAGCAGTGATCAGTGGAGGGCAGCTTTCTTT. This chain joins TRBV25-1 and TRBJ1-1; D gene unclear. The germline V gene has CDR1 MGHDK and CDR2 SYGVNS. This CDR3 region has 12 residues. With 3 bases removed from V and 10 bases from J, the gap between germline ends came to 12 bases.